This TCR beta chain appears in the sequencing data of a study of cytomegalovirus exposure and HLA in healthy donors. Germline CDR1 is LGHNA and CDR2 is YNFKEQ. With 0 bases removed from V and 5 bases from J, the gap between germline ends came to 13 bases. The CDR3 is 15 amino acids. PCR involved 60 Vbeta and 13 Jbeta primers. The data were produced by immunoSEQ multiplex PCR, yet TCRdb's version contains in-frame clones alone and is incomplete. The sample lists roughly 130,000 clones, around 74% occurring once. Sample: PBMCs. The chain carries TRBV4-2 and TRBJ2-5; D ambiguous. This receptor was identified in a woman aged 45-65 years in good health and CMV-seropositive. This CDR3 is CASSQENYPLETQYF. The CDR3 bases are TGTGCCAGCAGCCAAGAAAACTATCCCCTTGAGACCCAGTACTTC.